The 8 T cell receptor beta chains listed next were all sequenced from one sample in a study of blood T cell repertoires in COVID-19. Profiled with immunoSEQ multiplex PCR; TCRdb holds only in-frame clones, not every one. The data hold 150,000 to 200,000 clones, with roughly 88% observed a single time. The sequenced sample consisted of PBMCs or T cells enriched from blood (not recorded which). These TCRs come from a woman aged 55 to 70 who had recovered from COVID-19.

The CDR3 loop reads CASSPSYGTGFGAFF. CDR3 nucleotides: TGTGCCAGCAGCCCCTCGTACGGGACAGGGTTTGGGGCTTTCTTT. V usage is TRBV9 and J usage is TRBJ1-1; TRBD1 agrees at 9 bases. Germline lookup yields CDR1 SGDLS and CDR2 YYNGEE. The V segment lost 4 bases and the J segment 11 bases; nucleotides outside the gene matches: 15. The CDR3 runs to 15 residues. The whole variable domain, filled in from reference TRBV9 and TRBJ1-1, reads DSGVTQTPKHLITATGQRVTLRCSPRSGDLSVYWYQQSLDQGLQFLIQYYNGEERAKGNILERFSAQQFPDLHSELNLSSLELGDSALYFCASSPSYGTGFGAFFGQGTRLTVV.

The J gene is TRBJ2-1, the V gene TRBV20-1; D unresolved. V shed 6 bases and J shed 6 bases, with 9 bases lying between them. The CDR3 spans 11 residues. Germline CDR1 is DFQATT and CDR2 is SNEGSKA (reference sequence). The DNA of the CDR3 is TGCAGTGCCACTCCTGGCAATGAGCAGTTCTTC. Translated, it gives CSATPGNEQFF.

The chain links TRBV5-1 to TRBJ2-3; tentative D call: TRBD2 (6 bases). Germline CDR1 SGHRS, CDR2 YFSETQ. Trimming took 4 bases from V and 1 from J, leaving 13 bases between them. The CDR3 consists of 15 residues. The CDR3 sequence: CASSRRASGTDTQYF. CDR3 in DNA: TGCGCCAGCAGCCGGAGGGCTAGCGGCACAGATACGCAGTATTTT. The whole variable domain, filled in from reference TRBV5-1 and TRBJ2-3, reads KAGVTQTPRYLIKTRGQQVTLSCSPISGHRSVSWYQQTPGQGLQFLFEYFSETQRNKGNFPGRFSGRQFSNSRSEMNVSTLELGDSALYLCASSRRASGTDTQYFGPGTRLTVL.

This chain connects TRBV19 to TRBJ2-7, with TRBD2 as a possible D gene (6 bases). Trimming took 3 bases from V and 6 from J, leaving 18 bases between them. Germline CDR1 LNHDA, CDR2 SQIVND (reference sequence). This CDR3 is 15 amino acids long. CDR3 nucleotides: TGTGCCAGTAGTATGGTCTACGGGGGACCTCGCGAGCAGTACTTC. Translated: CASSMVYGGPREQYF.

The rearrangement joins TRBV7-6 to TRBJ1-1; D uncertain. Trimming pared 1 base from V and 8 bases from J, leaving 11 bases between. CDR1 and CDR2 (germline): SGHVS, FNYEAQ. This CDR3 region has 13 residues. CDR3 in DNA: TGTGCCAGCAGCTTAGAGTTAGGAGGGGAAGCTTTCTTT. Translation gives CASSLELGGEAFF.

In nucleotides, the CDR3 is TGTGCCAGCTCAGGGACAGGGGCTCCCATAAACACTGAAGCTTTCTTT. Amino acid sequence: CASSGTGAPINTEAFF. The V and J genes are TRBV18 and TRBJ1-1, with 10 bases identical to TRBD1. Germline V gene lookup returns CDR1 KGHSH and CDR2 LQKENI. V gave up 5 bases and J gave up 2 bases; unmatched junction bases: 8. The CDR3 spans 16 residues.

The CDR3 DNA follows: TGTGCCAGCAGCGTAGACGGGGTATCCGGAAACACCATATATTTT. Residues: CASSVDGVSGNTIYF. This chain uses TRBV9 with TRBJ1-3; D gene ambiguous. Germline CDR1 reads SGDLS; CDR2 reads YYNGEE. The CDR3 runs to 15 residues. Trimming cost V 0 bases and J 4 bases, with 11 bases left between them.

This chain links TRBV28 with TRBJ2-3; tentative D call: TRBD1 (5 bases). V was trimmed by 6 bases and J by 1 base, leaving 17 bases between them. CDR1 and CDR2 (germline): MDHEN, SYDVKM. This CDR3 has 16 residues. CDR3: CASSPLKGRGTDTQYF. Here the CDR3 DNA reads TGTGCCAGCAGCCCCCTGAAGGGCAGGGGCACAGATACGCAGTATTTT.